The 22 T cell receptor beta chains below come from one sample, sequenced in a study of T cell repertoires in cytomegalovirus infection. MiXCR, run by TCRdb on the reads, gives a single entry per CDR3 protein. Altogether approximately 250,000 distinct CDR3 sequences are present, 6.5% being singletons, with the ten largest covering about 6%. Sequenced sample: PBMCs. Source of these receptors: a human donor in good health (CMV status not recorded). Some clones in this sample may be carry-over from other donors' samples.

The chain combines TRBV6-5 with TRBJ2-2, with 10 bases identical to TRBD1. Per the germline V gene, CDR1 is MNHEY and CDR2 is SVGAGI. Trimming took 8 bases from V and 2 from J; bases not matched to a gene: 2. The CDR3 sequence is 14 residues long. The CDR3 sequence: CASGDRGNTGELFF. CDR3 in DNA: TGTGCCAGCGGGGACAGGGGTAACACCGGGGAGCTGTTTTTT.

This clonotype was counted ten times or more. The chain links TRBV7-2 to TRBJ2-7; no clear D gene. V was clipped by 5 bases and J by 6 bases, with 17 bases between them. CDR3 length: 14 amino acids. Germline values: CDR1 SGHTA, CDR2 FQGNSA. For the CDR3, the DNA is TGTGCCAGCAGCCTCATCTTTCAGAGATCCGAGCAGTACTTC. This translates into CASSLIFQRSEQYF.

This clonotype was observed at least ten times. The chain carries TRBV29-1 and TRBJ2-3, with 7 positions matching TRBD2. The CDR3 extends over 14 amino acids. Germline-derived CDR1 and CDR2 are SQVTM and ANQGSEA. V was pared by 4 bases and J by 0 bases, with 4 bases of the junction left unmatched. Written as DNA, the CDR3 is TGCAGCGTTGTACCAGCGGGAAGCACAGATACGCAGTATTTT. Its protein product is CSVVPAGSTDTQYF.

The chain couples TRBV3-1 to TRBJ2-3; 7 bases agree with TRBD1. J was trimmed by 0 bases and V by 4 bases; bases with no gene match: 7. Germline V gene lookup returns CDR1 LGHDT and CDR2 YNNKEL (reference sequence). The CDR3 contains 16 residues. In DNA form, the CDR3 reads TGTGCCAGCAGCCGGGATCTGGGACAGAGCACAGATACGCAGTATTTT. As protein: CASSRDLGQSTDTQYF.

In its sample, this clonotype was seen many times. CDR3 protein: CASSSGQFYGYTF. DNA of the CDR3: TGTGCCAGCAGTTCCGGACAGTTCTATGGCTACACCTTC. This chain links TRBV6-2 or TRBV6-3 with TRBJ1-2; a weak D match, TRBD1 (6 bases). The CDR3 length is 13 residues. The V gene lost 4 bases and the J gene lost 4 bases, with 10 bases spanning the gap. Germline V CDR1 and CDR2: MNHEY, SVGEGT.

This clonotype has a count of ten or more. The V call is TRBV6-5, the J call TRBJ2-7, with a tentative D call TRBD1 (6 bases). The V gene lost 1 base and the J gene lost 3 bases, with 10 bases spanning the gap. The CDR3 runs 14 residues. Germline CDR1 is MNHEY and CDR2 is SVGAGI. In nucleotides, the CDR3 is TGTGCCAGCAGTTACTTGGACAGTGTCTACGAGCAGTACTTC. This codes for CASSYLDSVYEQYF.

Note on this clonotype: Mismatch with germline at one junction end may stem from a read error. CDR3 bases: TGTGTCAGCAGCACTACAGGAAACTATGGCTACACCTTC. Its translation: CVSSTTGNYGYTF. The rearrangement uses TRBV7-9 and TRBJ1-2; weak D call: TRBD1 (5 bases). The CDR3 covers 13 residues. From germline, CDR1 is SEHNR and CDR2 FQNEAQ (reference sequence).

This clonotype was observed many times. J is TRBJ2-7 and V is TRBV7-8; TRBD1 aligns across 7 bases. CDR3 size: 15 residues. Per germline, CDR1 SGHVS and CDR2 FQNEAQ. The V segment lost 5 bases and the J segment 6 bases; nucleotides outside the gene matches: 13. The CDR3 reads CASSGTGARITEQYF. CDR3 DNA sequence: TGTGCCAGCAGCGGAACAGGGGCGAGGATTACCGAGCAGTACTTC.

The chain combines TRBV5-1 with TRBJ2-5, with a weak D call TRBD2 (7 bases). Trimming pared 4 bases from V and 1 base from J, leaving 11 bases between. Germline lookup yields CDR1 SGHRS and CDR2 YFSETQ. The CDR3 spans 14 residues. The CDR3 DNA sequence: TGCGCCAGCAGCAGCGGGACACCCCAAGAGACCCAGTACTTC. The encoded protein is CASSSGTPQETQYF.

This clonotype has a count of ten or more. DNA of the CDR3: TGTGCCAGCAGCTTGGGCCTTCTAACCTTC. Its protein product is CASSLGLLTF. The gene calls are TRBV7-2 and TRBJ1-2, with D unclear. Trimming pared 3 bases from V and 14 bases from J, leaving 10 bases between. The germline V gene has CDR1 SGHTA and CDR2 FQGNSA. This CDR3 comprises 10 residues.

This clonotype was seen many times. The chain is built from TRBV30 and TRBJ1-1; tentatively, D is TRBD1 (5 bases). Germline loops: CDR1 GTSNPN, CDR2 SVGIG (reference sequence). The CDR3 is 15 amino acids. Deletions cut 3 bases from V and 3 bases from J, with 17 bases between. CDR3 amino acids: CAWRLPGRVDTEAFF. Written as DNA, the CDR3 is TGTGCCTGGAGGCTCCCGGGCAGGGTGGACACTGAAGCTTTCTTT.

In this sample, this clonotype turned up many times. V is TRBV6-2 or TRBV6-3 and J is TRBJ2-7; TRBD1 aligns across 7 bases. This CDR3 spans 15 amino acids. In germline, CDR1 is MNHEY, CDR2 SVGEGT. V shed 4 bases and J 2 bases; nucleotides not matched to a gene: 8. The DNA for the CDR3 is TGTGCCAGCAGTTCTAGGATCGGGACAGCCTACGAGCAGTACTTC. Protein: CASSSRIGTAYEQYF.

In this sample, this clonotype turned up many times. The chain joins TRBV3-1 to TRBJ1-1; 11 bases line up with TRBD1. The germline V gene encodes CDR1 LGHDT and CDR2 YNNKEL (reference sequence). The CDR3 loop spans 17 amino acids. V dropped 4 bases and J dropped 1; count of bases not matched to a gene: 8. In DNA form, the CDR3 reads TGTGCCAGCAGCCGCCCGGGACAGGGGGTGGAGAACACTGAAGCTTTCTTT. Amino acids: CASSRPGQGVENTEAFF.

This clonotype was seen many times. The chain employs TRBV6-1 and TRBJ1-5, with D possibly TRBD1 on 6 matching bases. This CDR3 contains 19 residues. Germline lookup yields CDR1 MNHNS and CDR2 SASEGT. The V end lost 7 bases, the J end lost 0 bases, and 25 bases lay between the germline ends. The CDR3 DNA reads as TGTGCCAGCATTAACCAGGGACAACAAGCCGAAAATAGCAATCAGCCCCAGCATTTT. Its translation: CASINQGQQAENSNQPQHF.

The chain recombines TRBV20-1 with TRBJ1-4; no clear D. The germline CDR1 and CDR2 sequences are DFQATT and SNEGSKA (reference sequence). The CDR3 length is 13 residues. V was clipped by 5 bases and J by 3 bases, with 10 bases between them. The CDR3 DNA is TGCAGTGCTCCCCATTTGGCTAATGAAAAACTGTTTTTT. Protein sequence: CSAPHLANEKLFF.

The CDR3 region has the DNA TGCGCCAGCAGCTTGGCCGGGACAGGGAGTGAGCAGTACTTC. Protein: CASSLAGTGSEQYF. The rearrangement joins TRBV5-1 to TRBJ2-7; 9 nucleotides line up with TRBD1. Trimming took 0 bases from V and 7 from J; bases not matched to a gene: 5. The CDR3 is made up of 14 amino acids. Germline V gene sequence: CDR1 SGHRS, CDR2 YFSETQ.

This clonotype was recorded at least ten times. This chain links TRBV29-1 with TRBJ1-2; no reliable D call. Germline V gene lookup returns CDR1 SQVTM and CDR2 ANQGSEA. The CDR3 extends over 12 amino acids. DNA for the CDR3: TGCAGTTCGACGGACCTAGGGTATGGCTACACCTTC. Translating it yields CSSTDLGYGYTF.

With respect to this clonotype: This clone may be a read error of a much larger clone one base away. The gene calls are TRBV9 and TRBJ2-5; TRBD2 is a possible D gene (6 bases). The germline gives CDR1 SGDLS, CDR2 YYNGEE. This CDR3 spans 13 amino acids. The CDR3 sequence: CASSVSGRESQYF. CDR3 nucleotides: TGTGCCAGCAGCGTATCGGGTCGGGAGAGCCAGTACTTC.

This clonotype has ten or more counts. This chain links TRBV5-4 with TRBJ2-1, with TRBD2 matching over 12 bases. V shed 4 bases, J shed 7 bases, and the junction held 9 bases outside the gene matches. The CDR3 consists of 16 residues. In germline, CDR1 is SGHNT, CDR2 YYREEE (reference sequence). The CDR3 region has the DNA TGTGCCAGCAGCCGACCGACTAGCGGGGGTAGTAATGAGCAGTTCTTC. This translates into CASSRPTSGGSNEQFF.

In this sample, this clonotype turned up many times. The V gene is TRBV5-6, the J gene TRBJ1-1, with D hard to call. Trimming took 4 bases from V and 8 from J, leaving 9 bases between them. The CDR3 is made up of 11 amino acids. In germline, CDR1 is SGHDT, CDR2 YYEEEE. The CDR3, as DNA: TGTGCCAGCAGCGGTGGGATGGAAGCTTTCTTT. Its translation is CASSGGMEAFF.

This clonotype was seen at least ten times. The CDR3 DNA reads as TGCAGAGCGACCGGGCCCCGGACTGAAGCTTTCTTT. Its translation is CRATGPRTEAFF. The rearrangement links TRBV29-1 to TRBJ1-1; D not certain. Germline V gene data show CDR1 as SQVTM and CDR2 as ANQGSEA. The CDR3 loop spans 12 amino acids.

This clonotype was picked up many times. The CDR3 reads CASSYQRQVGYGYTF. The CDR3 region has the DNA TGTGCCAGCAGTTACCAACGACAGGTCGGCTATGGCTACACCTTC. The J gene is TRBJ1-2, the V gene TRBV6-5; D perhaps matches TRBD1 (6 bases). Looked up from germline, CDR1 is MNHEY and CDR2 is SVGAGI. V was pared by 2 bases and J by 4 bases, with 14 bases between. CDR3 length equals 15 residues.